Shown below are 24 T cell receptor beta chains from a single sample sequenced in a study of response to subunit inactivated influenza vaccine. TCRdb re-called the RT-PCR reads through MiXCR, storing one row per CDR3 protein. The data show more than 700,000 distinct CDR3 sequences, roughly 20% seen once. Sample: PBMCs from blood, taken 5 days after vaccination. The receptors come from a man in his fifties who received an inactivated influenza vaccine.

This chain joins TRBV11-1 and TRBJ2-6; 13 bases are a match to TRBD2. There are 20 residues in the CDR3. Per the germline V gene, CDR1 is SGHAT and CDR2 is FQDESV (reference sequence). Trimming cost V 4 bases and J 0 bases; bases outside gene matches: 9. The CDR3 DNA follows: TGTGCCAGCAGCTCTGGACTAGCGGGAGCGGCTAACTCTGGGGCCAACGTCCTGACTTTC. Protein sequence: CASSSGLAGAANSGANVLTF.

The chain uses TRBV7-2 and TRBJ1-3; D unclear. This CDR3 is 14 amino acids long. With 4 bases removed from V and 0 bases from J, the gap between germline ends came to 7 bases. Looked up from germline, CDR1 is SGHTA and CDR2 is FQGNSA. The CDR3: CASSSQVSGNTIYF. The CDR3 DNA sequence: TGTGCCAGCAGCTCCCAGGTCTCTGGAAACACCATATATTTT. Full variable domain (missing parts from reference TRBV7-2 and TRBJ1-3): GAGVSQSPSNKVTEKGKDVELRCDPISGHTALYWYRQSLGQGLEFLIYFQGNSAPDKSGLPSDRFSAERTGGSVSTLTIQRTQQEDSAVYLCASSSQVSGNTIYFGEGSWLTVV.

This clonotype was picked up a small number of times. The chain combines TRBV12-3 or TRBV12-4 with TRBJ1-1, with a tentative D call TRBD1 (5 bases). Trimming removed 2 bases from V and 5 bases from J, with 18 bases in between. The CDR3 is 16 amino acids. The CDR3 DNA reads TGTGCCAGCAGTTTATCGAGGGGTCTTCCGTGGACTGAAGCTTTCTTT. Amino acids: CASSLSRGLPWTEAFF.

The chain uses TRBV11-2 and TRBJ2-7; D is possibly TRBD1 (6 bases). There are 15 residues in the CDR3. Germline V gene data show CDR1 as SGHAT and CDR2 as FQNNGV. The V end was cut by 5 bases, the J end by 1 base, with 15 bases between. CDR3 DNA sequence: TGTGCCAGCAGCGCACAGCTACAGGGATCCTACGAGCAGTACTTC. Its translation: CASSAQLQGSYEQYF.

In its sample, this clonotype was seen a few times. This chain links TRBV6-1 with TRBJ1-4; D not certain. V lost 4 bases and J 5 bases, leaving 20 bases between the germline ends. CDR3 length equals 17 residues. CDR1 is MNHNS and CDR2 is SASEGT in the germline V gene. CDR3 amino acids: CASSGGSGVQLNEKLFF. For the CDR3, the DNA is TGTGCCAGCAGTGGTGGGTCCGGGGTCCAGCTAAATGAAAAACTGTTTTTT.

This clonotype was seen more than once but under ten times. This chain connects TRBV29-1 to TRBJ2-2; D possibly corresponds to TRBD2 (5 bases). CDR1 is SQVTM and CDR2 is ANQGSEA in the germline V gene. V was trimmed by 6 bases and J by 1 base, leaving 9 bases between them. The CDR3 is 13 residues long. The CDR3 bases are TGCAGCGTCGGGAACTTGAACACCGGGGAGCTGTTTTTT. It encodes CSVGNLNTGELFF.

The chain joins TRBV20-1 to TRBJ2-1; 10 nucleotides align to TRBD2. V lost 5 bases and J lost 6; bases outside the gene matches: 7. Germline V gene data show CDR1 as DFQATT and CDR2 as SNEGSKA (reference sequence). The CDR3 is 14 amino acids. The DNA for the CDR3 is TGCAGTGCTTCTAGCGGGAGTGAGGGCAATGAGCAGTTCTTC. Its protein is CSASSGSEGNEQFF.

This chain connects TRBV7-6 to TRBJ2-3; 7 bases match TRBD1. Trimming cost V 5 bases and J 4 bases; bases outside gene matches: 12. The CDR3 is 16 residues long. The V gene's germline CDR1 is SGHVS and CDR2 FNYEAQ. CDR3 residues: CASSPMTGSAADTQYF. The CDR3 nucleotides are TGTGCCAGCAGCCCAATGACAGGGTCGGCCGCAGATACGCAGTATTTT. Full variable domain (missing parts from reference TRBV7-6 and TRBJ2-3): GAGVSQSPRYKVTKRGQDVALRCDPISGHVSLYWYRQALGQGPEFLTYFNYEAQQDKSGLPNDRFSAERPEGSISTLTIQRTEQRDSAMYRCASSPMTGSAADTQYFGPGTRLTVL.

V usage is TRBV15 and J usage is TRBJ2-1; D not certain. Germline CDR1 reads LNHNV; CDR2 reads YYDKDF (reference sequence). This CDR3 comprises 13 residues. V dropped 1 base and J dropped 8 bases, with 9 bases sitting between them. CDR3 bases: TGTGCCACCAGCAGAGGCCTCCAAGATGAGCAGTTCTTC. Protein sequence: CATSRGLQDEQFF.

The V call is TRBV20-1, the J call TRBJ2-1; D possibly corresponds to TRBD1 (6 bases). The V end was cut by 0 bases, the J end by 8 bases, with 14 bases between. Germline V gene lookup returns CDR1 DFQATT and CDR2 SNEGSKA (reference sequence). CDR3 length: 14 amino acids. The CDR3 protein is CSARDPIGGYEQFF. The CDR3, as DNA: TGCAGTGCTAGAGATCCAATAGGGGGATATGAGCAGTTCTTC.

The chain links TRBV29-1 to TRBJ1-1; D uncertain. Germline V lookup: CDR1 SQVTM, CDR2 ANQGSEA. The CDR3 spans 11 residues. The germline V and J ends were trimmed by 7 bases and 2 bases, with 8 bases remaining between them. This CDR3 reads CSADRNTEAFF. The CDR3 coding sequence is TGCAGCGCCGACCGAAACACTGAAGCTTTCTTT.

There are a few counts of this clonotype. The V call is TRBV4-3, the J call TRBJ1-4; no firm D call. The CDR3 has 14 residues. V was pared by 1 base and J by 8 bases, with 11 bases between. Germline V CDR1 and CDR2: LGHNA, YSLEER. The CDR3 spells CASSQVTGGEKLFF. The CDR3 DNA reads TGCGCCAGCAGCCAAGTCACCGGAGGGGAAAAACTGTTTTTT.

The V and J genes are TRBV20-1 and TRBJ2-5, with TRBD2 as a possible D gene (6 bases). The CDR3 extends over 13 amino acids. Germline lookup yields CDR1 DFQATT and CDR2 SNEGSKA (reference sequence). V lost 5 bases to trimming and J lost 4 bases, with 14 bases between them. CDR3 in DNA: TGCAGTGCTGGATTTAGCGGCGGAGAGACCCAGTACTTC. It translates to CSAGFSGGETQYF.

The chain has TRBV4-1 and TRBJ2-1; D remains ambiguous. This CDR3 region has 16 residues. Looked up from germline, CDR1 is MGHRA and CDR2 is YSYEKL. Trimming left V 1 base short and J 3 bases short, with 13 bases between. CDR3 amino acids: CASSQGRGVDYNEQFF. CDR3 nucleotides: TGCGCCAGCAGCCAAGGACGTGGGGTGGACTACAATGAGCAGTTCTTC.

The V and J genes are TRBV27 and TRBJ2-1; TRBD2 aligns across 8 bases. Germline V gives CDR1 MNHEY, CDR2 SMNVEV (reference sequence). This CDR3 region has 16 residues. The V gene end was trimmed by 5 bases and the J gene end by 7 bases; junction bases not matched to a gene: 13. CDR3 nucleotides: TGTGCCAGCAGTCTAAGACTAGCGCGCCATGGGAATGAGCAGTTCTTC. This codes for CASSLRLARHGNEQFF.

J is TRBJ1-1 and V is TRBV2, with a weak D call TRBD1 (5 bases). The germline V and J ends were trimmed by 5 bases and 0 bases, with 10 bases remaining between them. This CDR3 contains 14 residues. The germline V gene encodes CDR1 SNHLY and CDR2 FYNNEI. DNA for the CDR3: TGTGCCAGCAGTACGGGACGCATGAACACTGAAGCTTTCTTT. Protein: CASSTGRMNTEAFF.

J is TRBJ1-1 and V is TRBV6-2 or TRBV6-3, with a possible D match to TRBD1 (5 bases). V lost 7 bases to trimming and J lost 4 bases, with 16 bases between them. CDR3 length: 14 amino acids. From germline, CDR1 is MNHEY and CDR2 SVGEGT. This chain's CDR3 is CASTPGPTSTEAFF. The CDR3 region has the DNA TGTGCCAGCACCCCGGGGCCCACAAGCACTGAAGCTTTCTTT.

The chain combines TRBV28 with TRBJ2-5; 10 nucleotides align to TRBD2. The germline V gene has CDR1 MDHEN and CDR2 SYDVKM. This CDR3 is 15 amino acids long. V was pared by 4 bases and J by 4 bases, with 6 bases of the junction left unmatched. The CDR3 region is CASSSKGLASETQYF. CDR3 DNA sequence: TGTGCCAGCAGTTCCAAGGGACTAGCGTCAGAGACCCAGTACTTC.

The rearrangement joins TRBV6-1 to TRBJ1-2; the match to TRBD1 covers 7 bases. V shed 6 bases, J shed 4 bases, and the junction held 8 bases outside the gene matches. Germline V gene lookup returns CDR1 MNHNS and CDR2 SASEGT. The CDR3 spans 14 residues. CDR3 DNA: TGTGCCAGCAGAAAGAGGGGGCGAGGCTATGGCTACACCTTC. This codes for CASRKRGRGYGYTF.

This clonotype was detected ten times or more. J is TRBJ2-5 and V is TRBV20-1, with TRBD2 matching over 13 bases. Germline V gene data show CDR1 as DFQATT and CDR2 as SNEGSKA (reference sequence). Unmatched junction bases numbered 7, after V lost 4 bases and J lost 2 bases. The CDR3 runs to 16 residues. The CDR3 coding sequence is TGCAGTGCTACCCGGACTAGCGGGAGCGTACAAGAGACCCAGTACTTC. Amino acids: CSATRTSGSVQETQYF.

Only a few counts were recorded for this clonotype. The chain employs TRBV20-1 and TRBJ2-3; maybe TRBD1 (5 bases). The germline gives CDR1 DFQATT, CDR2 SNEGSKA (reference sequence). This CDR3 spans 15 amino acids. V gave up 0 bases and J gave up 4 bases, with 14 bases separating them. Here the CDR3 reads CSARDVAGLADTQYF. The DNA of the CDR3 is TGCAGTGCTAGAGATGTGGCAGGGTTGGCAGATACGCAGTATTTT.

As to this clonotype: The conserved closing phenylalanine or tryptophan is absent in this CDR3, likely reflecting a read error. The V call is TRBV15, the J call TRBJ2-7; TRBD1 matches 7 bases. The CDR3 is 15 amino acids. Per the germline V gene, CDR1 is LNHNV and CDR2 is YYDKDF (reference sequence). After removal of 3 bases from V and 6 bases from J, the junction contained 11 bases not matched to a gene. The CDR3 nucleotides read TGTGCCACCAGCAGTACCGACAGGGTCAACGGCGAGCAGTACATC. This translates into CATSSTDRVNGEQYI.

The chain couples TRBV20-1 to TRBJ2-2; D is unclear. CDR3 length: 13 amino acids. Trimming removed 5 bases at V and 0 bases at J, with 7 bases between. The germline gives CDR1 DFQATT, CDR2 SNEGSKA (reference sequence). The CDR3 bases are TGCAGTGCTGCGACGGCGAACACCGGGGAGCTGTTTTTT. Amino acid sequence: CSAATANTGELFF.

This clonotype turned up a few times. The chain joins TRBV2 to TRBJ1-1, with D perhaps matching TRBD1 (5 bases). V was pared by 3 bases and J by 5 bases, with 10 bases between. The germline V gene encodes CDR1 SNHLY and CDR2 FYNNEI. This CDR3 has 13 residues. CDR3 sequence reads: CASSDRTKTEAFF. CDR3 bases: TGTGCCAGCAGTGACAGGACAAAGACTGAAGCTTTCTTT.